What follows describes a single T cell receptor beta chain. Germline CDR1 reads KGHSY; CDR2 reads FQNENV. CDR3 length: 14 residues. Between the trimmed V and J ends, which lost 5 bases and 1 base, there was a span of 6 bases. This specimen belongs to a study of blood T cell repertoires in COVID-19. About the study: Samples of COVID-19 (acute and convalescent) were obtained from the United States, Italy and Spain. Sources were T cells, B-cell-depleted T cells, or PBMCs; the material itself was cDNA or gDNA.

Libraries were prepared by immunoSEQ multiplex PCR; TCRdb keeps only in-frame clonotypes and omits some of them. The table includes about 170,000 clones, more than 65% detected once. Sequencing input: peripheral blood. This receptor was obtained from a human donor with acute or convalescent COVID-19. The donor label of this sample is uncertain. This sequence joins TRBV16 and TRBJ2-6; D is unresolved. The CDR3 here is CASSAWSGANVLTF. CDR3 bases: TGTGCCAGCAGCGCGTGGTCTGGGGCCAACGTCCTGACTTTC.